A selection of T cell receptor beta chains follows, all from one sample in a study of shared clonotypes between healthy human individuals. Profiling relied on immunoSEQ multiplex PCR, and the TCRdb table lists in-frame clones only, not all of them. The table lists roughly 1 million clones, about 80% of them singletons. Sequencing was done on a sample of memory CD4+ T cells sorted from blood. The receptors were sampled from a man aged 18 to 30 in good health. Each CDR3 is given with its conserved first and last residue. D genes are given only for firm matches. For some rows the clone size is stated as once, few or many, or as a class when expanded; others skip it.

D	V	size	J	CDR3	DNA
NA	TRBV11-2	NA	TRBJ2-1	CATSGYNEQFF	TGTGCCACCTCGGGGTACAATGAGCAGTTCTTC
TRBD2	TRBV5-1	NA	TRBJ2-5	CASSFGLAGETQYF	TGCGCCAGCAGCTTTGGGCTAGCGGGGGAGACCCAGTACTTC
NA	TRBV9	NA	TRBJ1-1	CASSVAYRETEAFF	TGTGCCAGCAGCGTAGCTTACAGGGAGACTGAAGCTTTCTTT
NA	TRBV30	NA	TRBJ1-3	CAWSVTGNTIYF	TGTGCCTGGAGTGTAACCGGAAACACCATATATTTT
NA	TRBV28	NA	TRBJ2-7	CASSSPGTLTYEQYF	TGTGCCAGCAGTTCGCCCGGGACTTTGACCTACGAGCAGTACTTC
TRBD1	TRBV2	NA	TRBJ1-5	CASSEGGQGERPQHF	TGTGCCAGCAGCGAAGGGGGACAGGGGGAGAGGCCCCAGCATTTT
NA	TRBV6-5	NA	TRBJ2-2	CASRLEGRGELFF	TGTGCCAGCAGACTTGAGGGGCGCGGGGAGCTGTTTTTT
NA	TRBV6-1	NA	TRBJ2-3	CASSSRGRRDTQYF	TGTGCCAGCAGTAGCCGGGGGCGACGGGATACGCAGTATTTT
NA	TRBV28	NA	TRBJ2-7	CASSTLGREQYF	TGTGCCAGCAGTACCCTGGGGCGCGAGCAGTACTTC
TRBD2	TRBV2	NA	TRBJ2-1	CASKASGGYNEQFF	TGTGCCAGCAAGGCTAGCGGGGGTTACAATGAGCAGTTCTTC
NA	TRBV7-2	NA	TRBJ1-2	CASSPVDSHIYGYTF	TGTGCCAGCAGTCCCGTAGACTCACACATCTATGGCTACACCTTC
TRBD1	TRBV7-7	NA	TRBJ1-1	CASSLYPQKARTGNTEAFF	TGTGCTAGCAGCTTATATCCCCAGAAGGCGAGGACAGGGAACACTGAAGCTTTCTTT
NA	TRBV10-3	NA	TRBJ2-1	CAISESVGVNEQFF	TGTGCCATCAGTGAGTCCGTTGGGGTCAATGAGCAGTTCTTC
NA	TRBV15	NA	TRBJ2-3	CATSRGAGPTDTQYF	TGTGCCACCAGCAGGGGAGCGGGCCCCACAGATACGCAGTATTTT
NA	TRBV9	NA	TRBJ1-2	CASRKTSEGYTF	TGTGCCAGCAGGAAAACCTCGGAGGGCTACACCTTC
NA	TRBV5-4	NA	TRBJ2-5	CASSLVGSSSQETQYF	TGTGCCAGCAGCTTGGTAGGCTCATCGTCCCAAGAGACCCAGTACTTC
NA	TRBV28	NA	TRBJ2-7	CASRGQPSSYEQYF	TGTGCCAGCAGAGGACAGCCTTCCTCCTACGAGCAGTACTTC
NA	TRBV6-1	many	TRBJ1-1	CASSDLGMNTEAFF	TGTGCCAGCAGTGATCTCGGTATGAACACTGAAGCTTTCTTT
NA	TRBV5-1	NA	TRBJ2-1	CASSLDTEQFF	TGCGCCAGCAGCTTGGACACTGAGCAGTTCTTC
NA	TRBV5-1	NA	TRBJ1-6	CASSLGQAYNSPLHF	TGCGCCAGCAGCTTGGGTCAGGCCTATAATTCACCCCTCCACTTT
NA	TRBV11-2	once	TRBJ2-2	CASSFGLIGVNTGELFF	TGTGCCAGCAGCTTTGGGCTCATTGGGGTGAACACCGGGGAGCTGTTTTTT
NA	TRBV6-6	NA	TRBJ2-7	CASSGRKGVSYEQYF	TGTGCCAGCAGTGGCCGGAAGGGAGTAAGCTACGAGCAGTACTTC